What follows are 31 T cell receptor beta chains derived from one specimen sequenced in a study of beta chain features in type 1 diabetes. The isolated RNA, all of it, was reverse transcribed, so expressed TCRB transcripts were what got sequenced. Clones were read by immunoSEQ multiplex PCR, and TCRdb kept only the in-frame ones, dropping some. The table includes about 120,000 clones, about 15% detected once. Study findings and constraints: Researchers report that Type 1 diabetes patients had moderately but significantly shorter TCRB CDR3s across all four CD4+ subsets.

These TCRs' antigens remain unknown. Material for sequencing was central memory CD4+ T cells from blood. These receptor sequences come from a man aged 25 to 40 with type 1 diabetes.

This chain connects TRBV7-9 to TRBJ1-1, with TRBD1 matching 7 bases. This CDR3 region has 15 residues. Looked up from germline, CDR1 is SEHNR and CDR2 is FQNEAQ (reference sequence). With 5 bases clipped from V and 5 bases from J, the junction kept 11 bases outside the gene matches. CDR3: CASSAYREDRTEAFF. The CDR3 nucleotides are TGTGCCAGCAGCGCCTACAGGGAGGACAGGACTGAAGCTTTCTTT.

The chain links TRBV19 to TRBJ2-2, with TRBD1 matching 7 bases. CDR1 is LNHDA and CDR2 is SQIVND in the germline V gene (reference sequence). The trim removed 10 bases at V and 0 bases at J, leaving 8 bases unmatched. The CDR3 length is 15 residues. CDR3 sequence (DNA): TGTGCCACCAGAAGGGACAGCCCGAACACCGGGGAGCTGTTTTTT. Translating it yields CATRRDSPNTGELFF.

There are many counts of this clone. The rearrangement links TRBV4-1 to TRBJ2-7, with a tentative D call TRBD1 (6 bases). The CDR3 extends over 15 amino acids. Germline CDR1 is MGHRA and CDR2 is YSYEKL. Trimming stripped 0 bases from V and 4 bases from J, with 13 bases between. The CDR3 spells CASSQDRDKSYEQYF. CDR3 sequence (DNA): TGCGCCAGCAGCCAAGACCGGGACAAGAGTTACGAGCAGTACTTC.

The chain carries TRBV27 and TRBJ2-4; D tentatively fits TRBD1 or TRBD2 (5 bases each). V lost 3 bases and J 0 bases, leaving 12 bases between the germline ends. The CDR3 loop spans 16 amino acids. From germline, CDR1 is MNHEY and CDR2 SMNVEV (reference sequence). The chain's CDR3 is CASSFGSGGAKNIQYF. For the CDR3, the DNA is TGTGCCAGCAGTTTCGGTAGTGGGGGAGCCAAAAACATTCAGTACTTC.

This chain connects TRBV6-5 to TRBJ2-5, with a tentative D call TRBD1 (5 bases). Trimming stripped 2 bases from V and 2 bases from J, with 12 bases between. This CDR3 spans 15 amino acids. The germline V gene has CDR1 MNHEY and CDR2 SVGAGI. The CDR3 loop is CASSYLPTAQETQYF. The CDR3 DNA sequence: TGTGCCAGCAGTTACCTACCGACAGCTCAAGAGACCCAGTACTTC.

This clone was counted between two and nine times. The rearrangement joins TRBV5-1 to TRBJ1-2, with a tentative D call TRBD1 (5 bases). Germline assignment: CDR1 SGHRS and CDR2 YFSETQ. The germline V and J ends were trimmed by 0 bases and 2 bases, with 8 bases remaining between them. CDR3 length: 14 amino acids. The CDR3 sequence is CASSLDPGNYGYTF. In nucleotides, the CDR3 is TGCGCCAGCAGCTTGGACCCAGGGAACTATGGCTACACCTTC.

The J gene is TRBJ1-6, the V gene TRBV11-3, with D unclear. The CDR3 runs to 15 residues. With 5 bases removed from V and 6 bases from J, the gap between germline ends came to 14 bases. Germline CDR1 and CDR2: SGHNT and YENEEA. CDR3 coding DNA: TGTGCCAGCAGCCCCCGTGGGCCCTCTAATTCACCCCTCCACTTT. It codes for CASSPRGPSNSPLHF.

This clone was detected a few times. The chain employs TRBV5-1 and TRBJ2-5; D remains unclear. Germline CDR1 reads SGHRS; CDR2 reads YFSETQ. Trimming removed 6 bases at V and 0 bases at J, with 6 bases between. The CDR3 sequence is 12 residues long. The CDR3 DNA reads TGCGCCAGCAAAAAGGACCAAGAGACCCAGTACTTC. It translates to CASKKDQETQYF.

This clone was detected a few times. The chain joins TRBV7-2 to TRBJ2-2; D is uncertain. CDR1 and CDR2 from the germline V gene are SGHTA and FQGNSA. V was pared by 2 bases and J by 0 bases, with 10 bases between. CDR3 size: 16 residues. The CDR3 DNA sequence: TGTGCCAGCAGCTTAATGTCAGTGTCGAACACCGGGGAGCTGTTTTTT. Its translation is CASSLMSVSNTGELFF.

This chain connects TRBV29-1 to TRBJ2-5, with 9 bases that match TRBD1. CDR1 and CDR2 (germline): SQVTM, ANQGSEA. This CDR3 is 13 amino acids long. Trimming cost V 4 bases and J 5 bases; bases outside gene matches: 5. As DNA, the CDR3 is TGCAGCGTTGCTGGACAGGGGAAGGAGACCCAGTACTTC. Its protein product is CSVAGQGKETQYF.

V usage is TRBV11-2 and J usage is TRBJ1-6; D unclear. V lost 8 bases and J 7 bases, leaving 18 bases between the germline ends. This CDR3 has 15 residues. Per the germline V gene, CDR1 is SGHAT and CDR2 is FQNNGV. The CDR3 here is CASRTRAGQNSPLHF. Written as DNA, the CDR3 is TGTGCCAGCCGCACGAGGGCAGGCCAAAATTCACCCCTCCACTTT.

This clone was observed a handful of times. V is TRBV7-6 and J is TRBJ2-6, with D perhaps TRBD2 (5 bases). Between the trimmed V and J ends, which lost 5 bases and 0 bases, there was a span of 14 bases. CDR3 length: 17 amino acids. Germline CDR1 and CDR2: SGHVS and FNYEAQ. The CDR3 region is CASSPRRGLSGANVLTF. For the CDR3, the DNA is TGTGCCAGCAGCCCCCGAAGAGGGCTCTCTGGGGCCAACGTCCTGACTTTC.

This clone occurred many times. The rearrangement uses TRBV13 and TRBJ2-7, with TRBD1 identical over 9 bases. Germline V gene lookup returns CDR1 PRHDT and CDR2 FYEKMQ (reference sequence). V shed 8 bases, J shed 6 bases, and the junction held 17 bases outside the gene matches. The CDR3 loop spans 16 amino acids. The CDR3 is CASCKSRGTGNTEQYF. The CDR3 DNA reads as TGTGCCAGCTGCAAAAGTCGGGGGACAGGGAACACCGAGCAGTACTTC.

This clone was counted a few times. This chain connects TRBV27 to TRBJ2-1, with 8 bases lining up with TRBD1. This CDR3 contains 12 residues. CDR1 is MNHEY, CDR2 SMNVEV, per germline (reference sequence). The CDR3 region has the DNA TGTGTGAGGACAGGGAGAGGCAATGAGCAGTTCTTC. Translation gives CVRTGRGNEQFF.

This clone was observed a handful of times. Sequence at one end of the junction differs from germline and may be a read error. This chain uses TRBV7-8 with TRBJ1-1; D is undetermined. This CDR3 is 14 amino acids long. The germline V gene encodes CDR1 SGHVS and CDR2 FQNEAQ. As DNA, the CDR3 is TGTGCCAGCAGCACCCCCAACGGGATGGCAAGGGCCCTCTTT. Amino acids: CASSTPNGMARALF.

The chain uses TRBV29-1 and TRBJ2-7; D possibly corresponds to TRBD2 (5 bases). The CDR3 covers 11 residues. CDR1 and CDR2 from the germline V gene are SQVTM and ANQGSEA. V lost 5 bases and J 9 bases, leaving 14 bases between the germline ends. In DNA form, the CDR3 reads TGCAGCGTTCTCGGGATTAGAGGGCAGTACTTC. Protein sequence: CSVLGIRGQYF.

This clone was counted a few times. The rearrangement uses TRBV9 and TRBJ1-2; D is unclear. Germline V gene data show CDR1 as SGDLS and CDR2 as YYNGEE. V was cut by 0 bases and J by 7 bases, with 13 bases left in between. The CDR3 extends over 14 amino acids. In DNA, the CDR3 is TGTGCCAGCAGCGTAGGAACATTTGACGGTGGCTACACCTTC. Amino acid sequence: CASSVGTFDGGYTF.

The sample holds a few counts of this clone. The rearrangement joins TRBV10-3 to TRBJ1-2, with 8 positions matching TRBD1. The V gene end was trimmed by 7 bases and the J gene end by 3 bases; junction bases not matched to a gene: 4. The CDR3 spans 13 residues. In germline, CDR1 is ENHRY, CDR2 SYGVKD. The CDR3 coding sequence is TGTGCCATCAACAACAGGGGGGACTATGGCTACACCTTC. The encoded protein is CAINNRGDYGYTF.

This clone was seen only once. This chain joins TRBV5-1 and TRBJ1-1; 7 nucleotides agree with TRBD1. The germline gives CDR1 SGHRS, CDR2 YFSETQ. The CDR3 is 16 amino acids. The V gene end was trimmed by 2 bases and the J gene end by 3 bases; junction bases not matched to a gene: 10. The DNA for the CDR3 is TGCGCCAGCAGCTTTGGGGCGCAGGGGGTATACACTGAAGCTTTCTTT. This codes for CASSFGAQGVYTEAFF.

This rearrangement joins TRBV6-4 to TRBJ2-1; 10 bases map to TRBD2. Per germline, CDR1 MRHNA and CDR2 SNTAGT. The CDR3 has 15 amino acids. J lost 4 bases, V lost 4 bases, and 4 bases had no gene match. The CDR3 DNA follows: TGTGCCAGCAGTGCCCTAGCGGGGGCATACAATGAGCAGTTCTTC. The encoded protein is CASSALAGAYNEQFF.

The rearrangement links TRBV5-6 to TRBJ2-3, with D tentatively TRBD1 (5 bases). V lost 0 bases and J 6 bases, leaving 14 bases between the germline ends. The germline V gene encodes CDR1 SGHDT and CDR2 YYEEEE. This CDR3 has 15 residues. The CDR3 reads CASSLVGLGADTQYF. The CDR3 nucleotides read TGTGCCAGCAGCTTGGTAGGTCTAGGGGCGGATACGCAGTATTTT. Drawing the rest from reference TRBV5-6 and TRBJ2-3, the complete variable domain is DAGVTQSPTHLIKTRGQQVTLRCSPKSGHDTVSWYQQALGQGPQFIFQYYEEEERQRGNFPDRFSGHQFPNYSSELNVNALLLGDSALYLCASSLVGLGADTQYFGPGTRLTVL.

V usage is TRBV7-2 and J usage is TRBJ2-5; 8 positions match TRBD2. The ends lost 3 bases at V and 4 bases at J; junction bases unmatched: 7. From germline, CDR1 is SGHTA and CDR2 FQGNSA. The CDR3 covers 15 residues. The CDR3 sequence: CASSFSGVIRETQYF. CDR3 sequence (DNA): TGTGCCAGCAGCTTTAGCGGGGTTATCCGAGAGACCCAGTACTTC.

In its sample, this clone was seen many times. The chain is built from TRBV19 and TRBJ2-3; D possibly corresponds to TRBD1 (6 bases). The CDR3 runs to 13 residues. Germline values: CDR1 LNHDA, CDR2 SQIVND (reference sequence). V was pared by 6 bases and J by 6 bases, with 13 bases between. CDR3 region: CASRLQGMDTQYF. CDR3 nucleotides: TGTGCCAGTAGACTCCAGGGGATGGATACGCAGTATTTT.

The table lists this clone with a count of one. This rearrangement joins TRBV10-1 to TRBJ2-7; 7 bases are a match to TRBD2. Germline V gives CDR1 WNHNN, CDR2 SYGVQD (reference sequence). V gave up 2 bases and J gave up 4 bases; unmatched junction bases: 8. The CDR3 totals 15 residues. The CDR3 is CASSEGLGRRYEQYF. The CDR3 DNA is TGCGCCAGCAGTGAGGGTCTCGGGAGGCGGTACGAGCAGTACTTC.

There are a few counts of this clone. The genes are TRBV4-2 and TRBJ2-1, with D possibly TRBD1 on 6 matching bases. The CDR3 contains 15 residues. Trimming pared 0 bases from V and 12 bases from J, leaving 18 bases between. In germline, CDR1 is LGHNA, CDR2 YNFKEQ. CDR3 nucleotides: TGTGCCAGCAGCCAAGATCAGAGGGGGAAGGACTCGCAGTTCTTC. It codes for CASSQDQRGKDSQFF.

The gene calls are TRBV7-2 and TRBJ1-3; no clear D. Germline CDR1 and CDR2: SGHTA and FQGNSA. CDR3 length: 16 amino acids. The V gene lost 6 bases and the J gene lost 1 base, with 16 bases spanning the gap. The CDR3 sequence is CASRRVRGRSGNTIYF. The CDR3 bases are TGTGCCAGCAGGCGTGTGCGGGGAAGATCTGGAAACACCATATATTTT.

The rearrangement joins TRBV4-2 to TRBJ2-5; D not certain. V was pared by 1 base and J by 4 bases, with 13 bases between. CDR1 is LGHNA and CDR2 is YNFKEQ in the germline V gene. This CDR3 has 15 amino acids. CDR3 sequence: CASSQVQGKRETQYF. The CDR3 bases are TGTGCCAGCAGCCAAGTTCAAGGGAAGAGAGAGACCCAGTACTTC.

The chain couples TRBV27 to TRBJ2-5, with TRBD2 matching 15 bases. CDR1 and CDR2 (germline): MNHEY, SMNVEV (reference sequence). J was trimmed by 5 bases and V by 5 bases; bases with no gene match: 0. The CDR3 runs 14 residues. This chain's CDR3 is CASSGTSGGETQYF. CDR3 sequence (DNA): TGTGCCAGCAGTGGGACTAGCGGGGGGGAGACCCAGTACTTC.

At least ten counts were recorded for this clone. V and J are TRBV7-2 and TRBJ2-5; no clear D. This CDR3 is 13 amino acids long. CDR1 is SGHTA and CDR2 is FQGNSA in the germline V gene. V gave up 5 bases and J gave up 3 bases, with 10 bases separating them. CDR3 sequence: CASSREAKETQYF. The CDR3 DNA follows: TGTGCCAGCAGCCGAGAAGCTAAAGAGACCCAGTACTTC.

The chain combines TRBV19 with TRBJ2-1; D remains unclear. Germline V gene lookup returns CDR1 LNHDA and CDR2 SQIVND (reference sequence). V was pared by 4 bases and J by 1 base, with 11 bases between. This CDR3 is built from 15 residues. Written as DNA, the CDR3 is TGTGCCAGTAGTACAAGCCCTGGATCCTACAATGAGCAGTTCTTC. Protein: CASSTSPGSYNEQFF.

The chain has TRBV27 and TRBJ2-7, with 10 bases lining up with TRBD1. The CDR3 is made up of 15 amino acids. CDR1 and CDR2 (germline): MNHEY, SMNVEV (reference sequence). V lost 6 bases to trimming and J lost 3 bases; unmatched junction nucleotides: 8. The CDR3 protein is CASSQAGTGDYEQYF. The CDR3 DNA reads as TGTGCCAGCAGCCAAGCCGGGACAGGGGACTACGAGCAGTACTTC.